These T cell receptor beta chains were read from a single sample in a study of cytomegalovirus exposure and HLA in healthy donors. The repertoire was sequenced with immunoSEQ multiplex PCR; TCRdb's copy has only in-frame clones and lacks some. The sample contains over 60,000 clones, 95% to 96% of which appear only once. Sequencing used PBMCs. These receptors were taken from a woman under 30 in good health and CMV-seropositive. Both conserved end residues are part of each CDR3. For some rows the clone size is stated as once, few or many, or as a class when expanded; others skip it.

clone_size j_call v_call cdr3_aa
NA TRBJ2-5 TRBV5-1 CASSLGKRSQETQYF
NA TRBJ2-7 TRBV6-6 CASSHQTGTVEQYF
NA TRBJ2-7 TRBV28 CASRNSGRVNEQYF
NA TRBJ1-2 TRBV28 CASRPGTGKNYGYTF
NA TRBJ2-2 TRBV18 CASSPPELVSGELFF
NA TRBJ1-3 TRBV30 CAWSAQYSGNTIYF
NA TRBJ2-3 TRBV28 CASRPLGLAGDASTDTQYF
NA TRBJ2-1 TRBV19 CATAILAGADEQFF
NA TRBJ2-1 TRBV5-6 CASSITSGNNNEQFF
NA TRBJ2-5 TRBV7-2 CASRRGGVGETQYF
NA TRBJ1-1 TRBV29-1 CSVQAFEAFF
NA TRBJ2-1 TRBV7-9 CASSLGGLAGNEQFF
NA TRBJ2-1 TRBV28 CASTRGGSYNEQFF
NA TRBJ2-7 TRBV7-9 CASSTRTAQSGEQYF
NA TRBJ1-4 TRBV28 CASSFPWGLGEKLFF
NA TRBJ2-7 TRBV5-6 CASSPSTSGSEQYF
once TRBJ1-1 TRBV7-8 CASSLRGDRADTEAFF
NA TRBJ1-1 TRBV6-6 CASSYGRTEAFF
NA TRBJ2-2 TRBV6-5 CASRGSLVGTGELFF
NA TRBJ2-1 TRBV6-5 CASSKEGGGLNEQFF
NA TRBJ2-7 TRBV6-6 CASSDEGGSSYEQYF
NA TRBJ2-5 TRBV9 CASSVDPGVRETQYF
NA TRBJ2-3 TRBV7-9 CASGPTDTQYF
NA TRBJ1-2 TRBV27 CASSLSGRGYGYTF
NA TRBJ2-3 TRBV25-1 CASSVGSGPTSTDTQYF
NA TRBJ2-7 TRBV2 CASSRGRGAESYEQYF
NA TRBJ1-5 TRBV2 CASSDRGTNQPQHF
NA TRBJ2-1 TRBV25-1 CASSAGLAGEIPYNEQFF
once TRBJ2-1 TRBV14 CASSLRLAGGRRTYNEQFF
NA TRBJ2-2 TRBV6-5 CASSYSRGQGAGELFF
NA TRBJ2-7 TRBV6-5 CASSYAAGGNSYEQYF
few TRBJ2-1 TRBV27 CASSLSQGYNNEQFF
NA TRBJ1-1 TRBV7-8 CASSRGQGASNTEAFF
NA TRBJ1-5 TRBV18 CASSFGQGNQPQHF
NA TRBJ2-7 TRBV5-1 CASSHWRQQTYEQYF
NA TRBJ2-7 TRBV2 CASANPTGGNSRGESYEQYF
NA TRBJ1-2 TRBV5-4 CASSTGGQPYGYTF
once TRBJ1-1 TRBV4-2 CASSQDRTGGYLVTEAFF
few TRBJ2-2 TRBV6-1 CASSEVVGGTGELFF
NA TRBJ2-7 TRBV6-1 CASSAWTGNEQYF
NA TRBJ2-3 TRBV7-6 CASSLRSSGTDTQYF
NA TRBJ2-7 TRBV15 CATSRQTLAGGRYEQYF
NA TRBJ2-1 TRBV4-1 CASSQAGFDNEQFF